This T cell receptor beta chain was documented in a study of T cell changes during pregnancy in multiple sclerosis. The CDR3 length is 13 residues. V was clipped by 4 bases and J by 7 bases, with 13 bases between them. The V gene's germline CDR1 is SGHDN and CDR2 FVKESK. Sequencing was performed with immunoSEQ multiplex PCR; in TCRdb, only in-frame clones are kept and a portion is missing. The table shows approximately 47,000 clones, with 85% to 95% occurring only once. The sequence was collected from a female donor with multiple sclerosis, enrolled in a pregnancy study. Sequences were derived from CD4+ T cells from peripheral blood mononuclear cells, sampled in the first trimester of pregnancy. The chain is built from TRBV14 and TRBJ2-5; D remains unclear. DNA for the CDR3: TGTGCCAGCAGCCTTGAAGTAGAGTGGACCCAGTACTTC. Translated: CASSLEVEWTQYF.